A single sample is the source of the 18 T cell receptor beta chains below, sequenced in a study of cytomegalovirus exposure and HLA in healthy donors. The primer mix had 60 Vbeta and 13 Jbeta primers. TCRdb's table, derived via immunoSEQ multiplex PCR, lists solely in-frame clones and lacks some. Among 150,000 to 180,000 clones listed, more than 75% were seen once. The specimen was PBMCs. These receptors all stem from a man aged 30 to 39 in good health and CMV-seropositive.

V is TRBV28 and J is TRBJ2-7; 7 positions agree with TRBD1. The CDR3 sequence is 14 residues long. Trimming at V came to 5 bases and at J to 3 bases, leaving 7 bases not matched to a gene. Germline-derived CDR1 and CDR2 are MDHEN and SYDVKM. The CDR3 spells CASSPPTGFYEQYF. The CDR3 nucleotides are TGTGCCAGCAGTCCCCCGACAGGGTTCTACGAGCAGTACTTC.

CDR3 nucleotides: TGCGCCAGCAGCCAAGAGGAGGCCAGCCCCTACGAGCAGTACTTC. It yields the protein CASSQEEASPYEQYF. This rearrangement joins TRBV4-1 to TRBJ2-7, with D possibly matching TRBD2 (5 bases). CDR3 length: 15 amino acids. V lost 0 bases to trimming and J lost 2 bases, with 11 bases between them. Germline V gives CDR1 MGHRA, CDR2 YSYEKL.

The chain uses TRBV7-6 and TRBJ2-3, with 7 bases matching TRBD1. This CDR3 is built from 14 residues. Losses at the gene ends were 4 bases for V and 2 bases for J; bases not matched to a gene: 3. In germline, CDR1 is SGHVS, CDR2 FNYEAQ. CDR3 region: CASSYTGATDTQYF. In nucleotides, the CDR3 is TGTGCCAGCAGCTACACAGGGGCCACAGATACGCAGTATTTT.

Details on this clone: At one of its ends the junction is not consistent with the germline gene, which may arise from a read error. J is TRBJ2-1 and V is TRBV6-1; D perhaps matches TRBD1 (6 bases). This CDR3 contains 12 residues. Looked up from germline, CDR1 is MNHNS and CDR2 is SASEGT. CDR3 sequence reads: CASRNDRRFLLF. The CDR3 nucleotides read TGTGCCAGCAGGAACGACAGGCGGTTCCTCCTCTTC.

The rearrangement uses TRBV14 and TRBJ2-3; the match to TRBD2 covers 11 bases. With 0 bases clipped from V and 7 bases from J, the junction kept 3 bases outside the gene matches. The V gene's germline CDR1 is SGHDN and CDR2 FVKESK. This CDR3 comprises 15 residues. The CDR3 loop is CASSQDLAGGNTQYF. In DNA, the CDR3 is TGTGCCAGCAGCCAAGACCTAGCGGGAGGAAATACGCAGTATTTT.

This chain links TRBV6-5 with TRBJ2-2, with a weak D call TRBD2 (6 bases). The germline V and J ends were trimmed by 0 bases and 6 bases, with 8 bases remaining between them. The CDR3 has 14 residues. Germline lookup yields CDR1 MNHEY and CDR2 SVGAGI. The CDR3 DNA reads TGTGCCAGCAGTTACTCCGCTAGCGCCGGGGAGCTGTTTTTT. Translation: CASSYSASAGELFF.

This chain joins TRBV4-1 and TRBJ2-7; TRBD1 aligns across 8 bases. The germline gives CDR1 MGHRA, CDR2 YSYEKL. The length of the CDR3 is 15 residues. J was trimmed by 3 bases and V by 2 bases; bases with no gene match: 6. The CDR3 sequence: CASSQSDRGGYEQYF. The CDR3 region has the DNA TGCGCCAGCAGCCAATCCGACAGGGGCGGCTACGAGCAGTACTTC.

In DNA, the CDR3 is TGTGCCAGCAGTACCCAGATGACAGGCATCTCCTACGAGCAGTACTTC. Translated: CASSTQMTGISYEQYF. The rearrangement links TRBV27 to TRBJ2-7; TRBD1 might be the D (6 bases). Germline CDR1 and CDR2: MNHEY and SMNVEV (reference sequence). This CDR3 has 16 amino acids. The V end lost 5 bases, the J end lost 0 bases, and 17 bases lay between the germline ends.

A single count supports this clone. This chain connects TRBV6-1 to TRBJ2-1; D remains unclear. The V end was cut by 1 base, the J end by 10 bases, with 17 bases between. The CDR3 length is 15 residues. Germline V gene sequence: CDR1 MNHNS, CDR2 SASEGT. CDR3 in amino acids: CASSEGTFDRLEQFF. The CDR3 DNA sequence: TGTGCCAGCAGTGAAGGTACCTTCGATAGACTGGAGCAGTTCTTC.

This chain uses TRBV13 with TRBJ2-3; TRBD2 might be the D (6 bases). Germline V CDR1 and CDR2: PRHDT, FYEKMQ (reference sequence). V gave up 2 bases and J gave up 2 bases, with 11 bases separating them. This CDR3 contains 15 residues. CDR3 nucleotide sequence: TGTGCCAGCAGCTTACGCGGGATCCACACAGATACGCAGTATTTT. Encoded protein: CASSLRGIHTDTQYF.

CDR3 sequence reads: CASTPYDSQFTGELFF. The CDR3 coding sequence is TGTGCCAGCACCCCCTACGACTCCCAGTTTACCGGGGAGCTGTTTTTT. The V and J genes are TRBV28 and TRBJ2-2; D unresolved. Trimming removed 7 bases from V and 5 bases from J, with 20 bases in between. The CDR3 consists of 16 residues. The V gene's germline CDR1 is MDHEN and CDR2 SYDVKM.

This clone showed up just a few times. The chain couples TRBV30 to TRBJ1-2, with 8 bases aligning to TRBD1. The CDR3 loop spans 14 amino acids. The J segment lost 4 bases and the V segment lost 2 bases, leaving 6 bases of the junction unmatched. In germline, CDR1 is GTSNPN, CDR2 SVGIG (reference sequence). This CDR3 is CAWSMTGVGYGYTF. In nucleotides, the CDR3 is TGTGCCTGGAGTATGACAGGGGTAGGCTATGGCTACACCTTC. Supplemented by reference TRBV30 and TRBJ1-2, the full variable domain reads SQTIHQWPATLVQPVGSPLSLECTVEGTSNPNLYWYRQAAGRGLQLLFYSVGIGQISSEVPQNLSASRPQDRQFILSSKKLLLSDSGFYLCAWSMTGVGYGYTFGSGTRLTVV.

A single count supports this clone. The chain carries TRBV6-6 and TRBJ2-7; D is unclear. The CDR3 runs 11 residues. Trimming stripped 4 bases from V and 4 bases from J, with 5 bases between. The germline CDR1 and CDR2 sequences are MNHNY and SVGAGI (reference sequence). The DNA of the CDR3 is TGTGCCAGCAGTTGGCAGTACGAGCAGTACTTC. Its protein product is CASSWQYEQYF.

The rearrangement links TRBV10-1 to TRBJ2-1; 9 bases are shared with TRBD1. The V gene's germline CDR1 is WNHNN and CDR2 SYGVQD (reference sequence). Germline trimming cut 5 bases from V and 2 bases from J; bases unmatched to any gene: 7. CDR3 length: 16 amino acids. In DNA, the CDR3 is TGCGCCAGCAGTCGAGCCGACAGGGGGACCTACAATGAGCAGTTCTTC. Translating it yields CASSRADRGTYNEQFF.

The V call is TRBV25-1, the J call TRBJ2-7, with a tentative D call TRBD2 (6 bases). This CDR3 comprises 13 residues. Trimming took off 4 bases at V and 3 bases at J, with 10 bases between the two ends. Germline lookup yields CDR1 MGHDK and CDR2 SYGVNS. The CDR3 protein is CASSAGLGYEQYF. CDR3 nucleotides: TGTGCCAGCAGTGCGGGACTCGGCTACGAGCAGTACTTC.

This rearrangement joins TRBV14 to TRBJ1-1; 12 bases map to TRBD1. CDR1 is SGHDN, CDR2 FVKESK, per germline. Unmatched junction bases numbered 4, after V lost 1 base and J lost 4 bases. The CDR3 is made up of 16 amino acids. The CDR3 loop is CASSQVGTGGLTEAFF. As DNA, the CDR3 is TGTGCCAGCAGCCAAGTCGGGACAGGGGGCCTCACTGAAGCTTTCTTT.

CDR3 sequence (DNA): TGTGCCAGCAGCAAAGGAAGCGGGATAAATGAGCAGTTCTTC. Its protein product is CASSKGSGINEQFF. V usage is TRBV7-3 and J usage is TRBJ2-1; 7 positions match TRBD2. In germline, CDR1 is SGHTA, CDR2 FQGTGA. V shed 5 bases, J shed 7 bases, and the junction held 8 bases outside the gene matches. The CDR3 has 14 residues.

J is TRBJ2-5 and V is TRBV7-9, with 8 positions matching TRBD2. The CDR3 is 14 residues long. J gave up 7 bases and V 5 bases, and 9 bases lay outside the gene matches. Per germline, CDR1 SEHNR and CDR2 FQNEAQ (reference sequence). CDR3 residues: CASSPSGGTGTQYF. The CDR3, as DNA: TGTGCCAGCAGCCCGAGCGGGGGAACCGGGACCCAGTACTTC.